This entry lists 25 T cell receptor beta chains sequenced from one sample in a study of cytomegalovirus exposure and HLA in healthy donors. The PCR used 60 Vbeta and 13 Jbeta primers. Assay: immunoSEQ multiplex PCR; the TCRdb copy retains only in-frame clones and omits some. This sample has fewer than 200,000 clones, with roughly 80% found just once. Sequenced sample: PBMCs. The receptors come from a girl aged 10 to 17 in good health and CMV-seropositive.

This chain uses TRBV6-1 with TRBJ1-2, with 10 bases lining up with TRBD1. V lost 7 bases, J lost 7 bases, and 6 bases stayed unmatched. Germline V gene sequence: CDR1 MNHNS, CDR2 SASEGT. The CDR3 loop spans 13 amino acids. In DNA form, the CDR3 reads TGTGCCAGCACCTCGACAGGGGGCATTGGCTACACCTTC. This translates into CASTSTGGIGYTF.

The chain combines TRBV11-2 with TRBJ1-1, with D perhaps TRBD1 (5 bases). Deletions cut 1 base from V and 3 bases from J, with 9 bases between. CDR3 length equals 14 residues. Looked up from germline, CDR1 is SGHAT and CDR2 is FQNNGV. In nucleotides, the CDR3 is TGTGCCAGCAGCTTAGGGGGGGGTGACACTGAAGCTTTCTTT. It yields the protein CASSLGGGDTEAFF.

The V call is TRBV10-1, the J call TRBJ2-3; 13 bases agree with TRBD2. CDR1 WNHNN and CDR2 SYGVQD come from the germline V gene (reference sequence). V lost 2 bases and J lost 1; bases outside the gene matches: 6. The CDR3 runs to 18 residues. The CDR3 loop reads CASSERRGTSGGTDTQYF. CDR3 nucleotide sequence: TGCGCCAGCAGTGAGCGGAGAGGGACTAGCGGGGGCACAGATACGCAGTATTTT.

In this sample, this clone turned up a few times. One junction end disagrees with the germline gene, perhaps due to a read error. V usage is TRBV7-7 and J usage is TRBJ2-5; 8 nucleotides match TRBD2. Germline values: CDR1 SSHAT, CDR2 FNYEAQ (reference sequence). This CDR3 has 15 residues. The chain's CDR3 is CASSLEPGGTETQYF. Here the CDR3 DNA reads TGTGCTAGCAGCTTAGAGCCGGGGGGGACAGAGACCCAGTACTTC.

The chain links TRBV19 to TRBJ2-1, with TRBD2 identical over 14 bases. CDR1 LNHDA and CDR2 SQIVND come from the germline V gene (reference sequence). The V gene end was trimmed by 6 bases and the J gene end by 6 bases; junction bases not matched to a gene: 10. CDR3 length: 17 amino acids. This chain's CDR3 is CASSTTHGLAGGNEQFF. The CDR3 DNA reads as TGTGCCAGTAGCACAACTCACGGACTAGCGGGAGGCAATGAGCAGTTCTTC.

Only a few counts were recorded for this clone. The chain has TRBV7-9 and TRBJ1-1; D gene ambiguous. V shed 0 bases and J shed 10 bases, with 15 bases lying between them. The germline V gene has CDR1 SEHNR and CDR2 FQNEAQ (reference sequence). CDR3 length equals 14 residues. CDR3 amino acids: CASSLADAGDVAFF. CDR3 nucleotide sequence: TGTGCCAGCAGCTTAGCGGATGCGGGAGACGTAGCTTTCTTT. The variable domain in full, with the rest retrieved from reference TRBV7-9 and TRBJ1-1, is DTGVSQNPRHKITKRGQNVTFRCDPISEHNRLYWYRQTLGQGPEFLTYFQNEAQLEKSRLLSDRFSAERPKGSFSTLEIQRTEQGDSAMYLCASSLADAGDVAFFGQGTRLTVV.

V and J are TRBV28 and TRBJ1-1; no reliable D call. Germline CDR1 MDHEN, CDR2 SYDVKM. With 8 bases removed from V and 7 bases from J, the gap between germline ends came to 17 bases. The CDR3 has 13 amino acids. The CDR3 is CASQVPSRSEAFF. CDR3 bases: TGTGCCAGCCAGGTTCCTAGCCGCAGTGAAGCTTTCTTT.

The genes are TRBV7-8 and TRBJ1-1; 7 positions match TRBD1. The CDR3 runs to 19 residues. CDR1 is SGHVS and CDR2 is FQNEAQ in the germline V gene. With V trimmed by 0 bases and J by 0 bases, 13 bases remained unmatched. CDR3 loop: CASSLARRGRGLMNTEAFF. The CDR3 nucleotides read TGTGCCAGCAGCTTAGCGCGTAGGGGGCGCGGTTTGATGAACACTGAAGCTTTCTTT.

CDR3 sequence (DNA): TGTGCCAGCAGTTTATATGACAGCCTTTCGGAGGGCTACACCTTC. Translating it yields CASSLYDSLSEGYTF. This chain connects TRBV28 to TRBJ1-2; the D gene is possibly TRBD1 (5 bases). CDR3 length: 15 residues. V was clipped by 1 base and J by 8 bases, with 17 bases between them. Germline CDR1 and CDR2: MDHEN and SYDVKM.

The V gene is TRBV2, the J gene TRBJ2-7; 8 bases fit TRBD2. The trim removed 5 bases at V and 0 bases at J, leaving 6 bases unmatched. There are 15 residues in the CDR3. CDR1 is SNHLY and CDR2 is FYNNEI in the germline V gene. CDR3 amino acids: CASSPLAGSSYEQYF. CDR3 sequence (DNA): TGTGCCAGCAGTCCATTAGCGGGAAGCTCCTACGAGCAGTACTTC.

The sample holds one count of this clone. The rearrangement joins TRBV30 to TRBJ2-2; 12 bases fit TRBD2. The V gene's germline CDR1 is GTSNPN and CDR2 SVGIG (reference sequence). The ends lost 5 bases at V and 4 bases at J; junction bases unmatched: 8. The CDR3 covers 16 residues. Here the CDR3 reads CAWGRTSGTGTGELFF. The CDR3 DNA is TGTGCCTGGGGCCGGACTAGCGGGACCGGCACCGGGGAGCTGTTTTTT.

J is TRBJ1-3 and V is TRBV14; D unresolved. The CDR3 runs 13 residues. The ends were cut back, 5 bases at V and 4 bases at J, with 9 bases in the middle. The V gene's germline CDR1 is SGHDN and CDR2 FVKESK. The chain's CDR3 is CASSFRPGNTIYF. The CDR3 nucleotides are TGTGCCAGCAGCTTTCGTCCGGGAAACACCATATATTTT.

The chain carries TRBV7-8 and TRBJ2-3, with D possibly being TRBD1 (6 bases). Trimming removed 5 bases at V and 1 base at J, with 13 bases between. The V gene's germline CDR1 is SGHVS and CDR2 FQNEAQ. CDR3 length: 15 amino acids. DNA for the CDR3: TGTGCCAGCAGCCCGCCCAGGACAGGCACAGATACGCAGTATTTT. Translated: CASSPPRTGTDTQYF.

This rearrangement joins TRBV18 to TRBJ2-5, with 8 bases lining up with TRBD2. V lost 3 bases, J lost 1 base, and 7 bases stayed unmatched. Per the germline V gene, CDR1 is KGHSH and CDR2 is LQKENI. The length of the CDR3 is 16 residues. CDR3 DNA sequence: TGTGCCAGCTCACCTACTCAGAGCGGGAGCCAAGAGACCCAGTACTTC. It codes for CASSPTQSGSQETQYF.

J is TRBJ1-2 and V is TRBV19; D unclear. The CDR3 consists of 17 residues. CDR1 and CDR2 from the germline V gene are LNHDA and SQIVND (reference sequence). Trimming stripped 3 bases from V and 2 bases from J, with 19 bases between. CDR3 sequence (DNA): TGTGCCAGTAGTATCGGACCCCAATGGACGGGAAACTATGGCTACACCTTC. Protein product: CASSIGPQWTGNYGYTF.

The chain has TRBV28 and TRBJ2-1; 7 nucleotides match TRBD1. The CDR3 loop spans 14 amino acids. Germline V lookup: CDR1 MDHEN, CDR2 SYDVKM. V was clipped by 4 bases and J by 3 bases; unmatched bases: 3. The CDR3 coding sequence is TGTGCCAGCAGTTCCGGGACAGACTACAATGAGCAGTTCTTC. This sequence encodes CASSSGTDYNEQFF.

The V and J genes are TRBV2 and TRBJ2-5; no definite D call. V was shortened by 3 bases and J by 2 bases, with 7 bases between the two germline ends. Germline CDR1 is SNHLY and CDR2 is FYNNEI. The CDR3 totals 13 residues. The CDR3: CASSEAGQETQYF. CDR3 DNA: TGTGCCAGCAGTGAGGCAGGTCAAGAGACCCAGTACTTC.

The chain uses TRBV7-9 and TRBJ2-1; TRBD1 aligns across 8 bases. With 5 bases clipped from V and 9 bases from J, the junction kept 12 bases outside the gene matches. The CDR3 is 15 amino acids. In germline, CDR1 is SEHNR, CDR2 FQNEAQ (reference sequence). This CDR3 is CASSADRGRIGEQFF. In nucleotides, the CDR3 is TGTGCCAGCAGCGCCGACAGGGGCAGGATCGGTGAGCAGTTCTTC.

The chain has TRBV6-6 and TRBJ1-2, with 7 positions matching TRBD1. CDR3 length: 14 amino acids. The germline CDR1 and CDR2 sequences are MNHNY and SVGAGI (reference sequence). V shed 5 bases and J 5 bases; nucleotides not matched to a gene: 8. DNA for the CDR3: TGTGCCAGCAGTAACCACAGGGGATTTTATGGCTACACCTTC. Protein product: CASSNHRGFYGYTF.

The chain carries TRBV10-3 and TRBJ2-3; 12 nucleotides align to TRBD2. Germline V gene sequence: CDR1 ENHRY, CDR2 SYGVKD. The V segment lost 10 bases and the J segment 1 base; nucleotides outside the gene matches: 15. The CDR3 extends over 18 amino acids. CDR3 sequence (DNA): TGTGCCACCACCCTAGCGGGAGGGCCGAGGGGGGGCACAGATACGCAGTATTTT. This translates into CATTLAGGPRGGTDTQYF.

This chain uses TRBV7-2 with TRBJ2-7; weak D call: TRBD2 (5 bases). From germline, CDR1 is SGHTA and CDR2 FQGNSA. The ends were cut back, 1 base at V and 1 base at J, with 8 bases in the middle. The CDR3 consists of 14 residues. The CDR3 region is CASSLGGISYEQYF. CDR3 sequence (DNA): TGTGCCAGCAGCTTAGGAGGGATTTCCTACGAGCAGTACTTC.

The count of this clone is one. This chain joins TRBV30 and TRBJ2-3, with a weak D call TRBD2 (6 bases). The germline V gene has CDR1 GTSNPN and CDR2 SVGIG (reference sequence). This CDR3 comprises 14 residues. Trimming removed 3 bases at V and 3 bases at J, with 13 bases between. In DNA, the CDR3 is TGTGCCTGGAGCTCTTCTGGGACTACAGATACGCAGTATTTT. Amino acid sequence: CAWSSSGTTDTQYF.

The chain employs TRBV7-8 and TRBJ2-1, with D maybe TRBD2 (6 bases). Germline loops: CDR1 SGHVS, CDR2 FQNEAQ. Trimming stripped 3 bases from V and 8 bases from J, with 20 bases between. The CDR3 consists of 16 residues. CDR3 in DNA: TGTGCCAGCAGCTTTTGCTGGACCGGGGGTATGGATGAGCAGTTCTTC. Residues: CASSFCWTGGMDEQFF.

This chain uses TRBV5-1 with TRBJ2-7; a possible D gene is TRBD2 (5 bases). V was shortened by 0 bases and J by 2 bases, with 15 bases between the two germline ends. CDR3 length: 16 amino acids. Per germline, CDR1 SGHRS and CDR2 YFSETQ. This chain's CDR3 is CASSLAVGSSAYEQYF. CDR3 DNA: TGCGCCAGCAGCTTGGCCGTAGGGAGCAGCGCCTACGAGCAGTACTTC.

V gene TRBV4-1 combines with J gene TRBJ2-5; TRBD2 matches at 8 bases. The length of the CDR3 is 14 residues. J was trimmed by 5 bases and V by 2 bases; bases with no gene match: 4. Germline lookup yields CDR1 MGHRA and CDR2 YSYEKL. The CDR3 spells CASSQPGLGETQYF. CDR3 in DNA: TGCGCCAGCAGCCAACCGGGACTAGGCGAGACCCAGTACTTC.